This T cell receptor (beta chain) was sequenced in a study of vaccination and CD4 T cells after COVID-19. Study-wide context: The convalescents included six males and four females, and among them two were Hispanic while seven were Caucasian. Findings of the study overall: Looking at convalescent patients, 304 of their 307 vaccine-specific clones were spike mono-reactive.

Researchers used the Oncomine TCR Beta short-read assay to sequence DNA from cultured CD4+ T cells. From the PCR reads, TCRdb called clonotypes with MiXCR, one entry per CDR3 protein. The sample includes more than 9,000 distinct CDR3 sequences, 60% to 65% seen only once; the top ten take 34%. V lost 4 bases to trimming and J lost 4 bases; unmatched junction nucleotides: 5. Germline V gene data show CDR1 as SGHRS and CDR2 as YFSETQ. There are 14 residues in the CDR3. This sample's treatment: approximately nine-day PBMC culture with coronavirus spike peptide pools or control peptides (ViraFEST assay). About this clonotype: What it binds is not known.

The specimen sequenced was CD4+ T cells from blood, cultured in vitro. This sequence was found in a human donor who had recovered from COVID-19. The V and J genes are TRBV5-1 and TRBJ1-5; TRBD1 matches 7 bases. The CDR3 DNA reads TGCGCCAGCAGCACCGGGACAGATAATCAGCCCCAGCATTTT. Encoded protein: CASSTGTDNQPQHF.